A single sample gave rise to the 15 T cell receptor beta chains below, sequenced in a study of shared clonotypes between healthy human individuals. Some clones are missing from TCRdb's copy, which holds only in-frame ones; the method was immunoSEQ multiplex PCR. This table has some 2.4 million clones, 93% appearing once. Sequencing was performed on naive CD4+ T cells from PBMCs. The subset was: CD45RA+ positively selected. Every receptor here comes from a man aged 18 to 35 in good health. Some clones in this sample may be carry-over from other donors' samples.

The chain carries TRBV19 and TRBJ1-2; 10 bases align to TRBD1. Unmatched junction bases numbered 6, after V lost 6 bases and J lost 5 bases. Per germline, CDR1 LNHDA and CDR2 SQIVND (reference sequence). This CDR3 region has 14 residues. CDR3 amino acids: CASSRTGGRYGYTF. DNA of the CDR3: TGTGCCAGTAGCCGGACAGGGGGAAGATATGGCTACACCTTC.

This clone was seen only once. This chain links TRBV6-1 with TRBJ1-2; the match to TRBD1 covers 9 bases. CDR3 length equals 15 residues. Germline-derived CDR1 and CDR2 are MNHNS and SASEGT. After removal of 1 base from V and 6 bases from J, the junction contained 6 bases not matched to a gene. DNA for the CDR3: TGTGCCAGCAGTGAAGGGACAGGGGTTCGGAATGGCTACACCTTC. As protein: CASSEGTGVRNGYTF.

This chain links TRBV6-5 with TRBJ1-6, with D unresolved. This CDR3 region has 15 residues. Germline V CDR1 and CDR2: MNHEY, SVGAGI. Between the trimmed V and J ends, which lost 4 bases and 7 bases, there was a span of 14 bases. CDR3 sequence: CASSSYQATNSPLHF. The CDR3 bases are TGTGCCAGCAGTTCCTATCAGGCAACGAATTCACCCCTCCACTTT.

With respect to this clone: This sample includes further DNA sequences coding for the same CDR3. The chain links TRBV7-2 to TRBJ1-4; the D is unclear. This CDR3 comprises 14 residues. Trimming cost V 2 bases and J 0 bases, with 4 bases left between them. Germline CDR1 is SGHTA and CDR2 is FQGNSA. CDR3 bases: TGTGCCAGCAGCTTACGCGCAACTAATGAAAAACTGTTTTTT. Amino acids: CASSLRATNEKLFF.

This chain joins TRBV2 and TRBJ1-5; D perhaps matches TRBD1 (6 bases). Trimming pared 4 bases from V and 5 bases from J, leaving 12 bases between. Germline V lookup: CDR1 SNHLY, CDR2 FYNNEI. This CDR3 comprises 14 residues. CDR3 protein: CASSGRGGDQPQHF. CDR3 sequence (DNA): TGTGCCAGCAGTGGAAGGGGGGGTGATCAGCCCCAGCATTTT.

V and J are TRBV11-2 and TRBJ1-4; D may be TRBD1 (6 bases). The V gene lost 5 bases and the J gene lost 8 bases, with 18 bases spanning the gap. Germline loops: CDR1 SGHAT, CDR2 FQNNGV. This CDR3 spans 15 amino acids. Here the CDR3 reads CASSLWGGRGEKLFF. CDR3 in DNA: TGTGCCAGCAGCCTCTGGGGCGGCAGGGGAGAAAAACTGTTTTTT.

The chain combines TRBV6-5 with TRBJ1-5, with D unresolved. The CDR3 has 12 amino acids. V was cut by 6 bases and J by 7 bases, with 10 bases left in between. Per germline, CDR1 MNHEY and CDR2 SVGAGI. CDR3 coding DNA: TGTGCCAGCAGCCGCCCCGGGCAGCCCCAGCATTTT. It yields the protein CASSRPGQPQHF.

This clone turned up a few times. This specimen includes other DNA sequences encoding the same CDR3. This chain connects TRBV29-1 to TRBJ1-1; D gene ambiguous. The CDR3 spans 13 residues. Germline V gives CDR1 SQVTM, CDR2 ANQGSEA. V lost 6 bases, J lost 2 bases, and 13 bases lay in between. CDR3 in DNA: TGCAGCGTGGCACGGGATACCAACACTGAAGCTTTCTTT. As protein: CSVARDTNTEAFF.

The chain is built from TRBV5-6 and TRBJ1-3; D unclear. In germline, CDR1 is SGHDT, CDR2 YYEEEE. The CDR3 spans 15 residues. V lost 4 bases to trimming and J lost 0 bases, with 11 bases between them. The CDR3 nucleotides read TGTGCCAGCAGCCGGCCGGGAAACTCTGGAAACACCATATATTTT. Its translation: CASSRPGNSGNTIYF.

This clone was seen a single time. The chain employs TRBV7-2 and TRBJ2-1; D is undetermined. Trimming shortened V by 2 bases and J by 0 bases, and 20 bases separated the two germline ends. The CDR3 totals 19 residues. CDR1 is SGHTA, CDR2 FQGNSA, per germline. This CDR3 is CASSLIPPPAASSYNEQFF. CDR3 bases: TGTGCCAGCAGCTTAATCCCCCCCCCGGCGGCTAGCTCCTACAATGAGCAGTTCTTC.

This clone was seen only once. The CDR3 DNA reads TGCAGCGTCCAGGGAGGAGGTCAGCCCCAGCATTTT. Translating it yields CSVQGGGQPQHF. The J gene is TRBJ1-5, the V gene TRBV29-1; D may be TRBD1 (5 bases). The V gene lost 6 bases and the J gene lost 6 bases, with 12 bases spanning the gap. The CDR3 sequence is 12 residues long. The germline CDR1 and CDR2 sequences are SQVTM and ANQGSEA.

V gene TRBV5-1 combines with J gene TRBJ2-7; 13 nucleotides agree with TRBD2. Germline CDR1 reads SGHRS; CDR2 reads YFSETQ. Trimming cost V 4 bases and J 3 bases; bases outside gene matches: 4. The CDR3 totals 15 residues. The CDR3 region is CASSQGLAGVYEQYF. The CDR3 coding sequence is TGCGCCAGCAGCCAAGGACTAGCGGGGGTCTACGAGCAGTACTTC.

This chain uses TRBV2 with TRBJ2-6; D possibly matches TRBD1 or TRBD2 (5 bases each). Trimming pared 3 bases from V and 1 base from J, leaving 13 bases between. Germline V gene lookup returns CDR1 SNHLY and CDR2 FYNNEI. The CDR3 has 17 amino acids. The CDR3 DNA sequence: TGTGCCAGCAGTGACCCGGGACGAATTTCTGGGGCCAACGTCCTGACTTTC. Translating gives CASSDPGRISGANVLTF.

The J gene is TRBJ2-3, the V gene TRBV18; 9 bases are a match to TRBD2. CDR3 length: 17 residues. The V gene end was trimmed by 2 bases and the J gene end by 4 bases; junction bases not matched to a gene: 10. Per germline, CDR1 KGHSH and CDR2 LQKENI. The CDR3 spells CASSPKVSSGTPDTQYF. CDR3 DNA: TGTGCCAGCTCACCAAAGGTTTCTAGCGGGACCCCAGATACGCAGTATTTT. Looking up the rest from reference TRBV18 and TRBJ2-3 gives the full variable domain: NAGVMQNPRHLVRRRGQEARLRCSPMKGHSHVYWYRQLPEEGLKFMVYLQKENIIDESGMPKERFSAEFPKEGPSILRIQQVVRGDSAAYFCASSPKVSSGTPDTQYFGPGTRLTVL.

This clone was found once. This chain's CDR3 is CASSRQGVSYEQYF. In DNA, the CDR3 is TGTGCCAGCAGCAGACAGGGGGTCTCCTACGAGCAGTACTTC. The V call is TRBV27, the J call TRBJ2-7, with 9 bases matching TRBD1. Germline lookup yields CDR1 MNHEY and CDR2 SMNVEV (reference sequence). The CDR3 has 14 residues. With V trimmed by 6 bases and J by 0 bases, 3 bases remained unmatched.